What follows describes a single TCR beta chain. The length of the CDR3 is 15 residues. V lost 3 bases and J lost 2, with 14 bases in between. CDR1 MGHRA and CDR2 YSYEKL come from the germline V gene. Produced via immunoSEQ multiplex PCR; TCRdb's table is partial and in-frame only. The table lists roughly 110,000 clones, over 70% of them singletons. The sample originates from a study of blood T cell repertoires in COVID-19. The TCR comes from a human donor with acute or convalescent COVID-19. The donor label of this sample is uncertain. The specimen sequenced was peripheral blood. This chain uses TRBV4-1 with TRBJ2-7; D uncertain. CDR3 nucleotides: TGCGCCAGCAGCCAGGGCATTGAGCCCCCCTACGAGCAGTACTTC. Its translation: CASSQGIEPPYEQYF.